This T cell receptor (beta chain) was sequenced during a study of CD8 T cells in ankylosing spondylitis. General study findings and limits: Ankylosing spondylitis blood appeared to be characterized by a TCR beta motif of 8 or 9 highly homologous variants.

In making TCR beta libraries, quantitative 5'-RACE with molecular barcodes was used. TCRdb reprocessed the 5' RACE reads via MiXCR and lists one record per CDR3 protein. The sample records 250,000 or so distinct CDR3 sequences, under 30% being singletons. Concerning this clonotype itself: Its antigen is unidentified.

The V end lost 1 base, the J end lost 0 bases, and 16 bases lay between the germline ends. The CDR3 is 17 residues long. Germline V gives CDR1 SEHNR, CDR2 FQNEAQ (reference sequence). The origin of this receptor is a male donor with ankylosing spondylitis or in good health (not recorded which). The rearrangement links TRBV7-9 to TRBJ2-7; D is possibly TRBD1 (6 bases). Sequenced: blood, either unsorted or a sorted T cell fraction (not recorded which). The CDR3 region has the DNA TGTGCCAGCAGCTTAGTAGGACAGAGAGAAAGCTCCTACGAGCAGTACTTC. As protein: CASSLVGQRESSYEQYF.